This T cell receptor (beta chain) was observed in a study of early T cells in non-severe SARS-CoV-2 infection. About the research overall: Sequencing was performed on bulk RNA from unsorted whole blood, leaving chains unpaired. Findings and caveats of the study: A preference for anti-spike CD8 responses marked VDJdb matching, which missed private and CD4 specificities.

Unique molecular identifier tags were affixed to discrete cDNA molecules. TCRdb redid the calling of the 5' RACE reads with MiXCR, one entry per CDR3 protein. In the table there are approximately 75,000 distinct CDR3 sequences, roughly 15% of which are singletons. This clonotype showed up just a few times. Its antigen is undetermined. With 5 bases removed from V and 0 bases from J, the gap between germline ends came to 7 bases. Germline lookup yields CDR1 SGHVS and CDR2 FNYEAQ. The CDR3 extends over 14 amino acids. The J gene is TRBJ1-4, the V gene TRBV7-6; unclear D gene. The sequences come from whole blood, collected at baseline. The sequence was obtained from an adult who was a healthcare worker with PCR-confirmed SARS-CoV-2 infection or an uninfected control (not recorded which). In DNA, the CDR3 is TGTGCCAGCAGCCCCGGGGCAACTAATGAAAAACTGTTTTTT. This translates into CASSPGATNEKLFF.